The rows below give T cell receptor beta chains drawn from one sample of a study of blood T cell repertoires in COVID-19. Only in-frame clones appear in the TCRdb table, and some are missing; sequencing was by immunoSEQ multiplex PCR. The sample gives roughly 250,000 clones, 85% of which show up once; just under 1% is in the top ten. The sequenced material came from peripheral blood. These receptors were obtained from a man aged 35-49 years with acute or convalescent COVID-19. The CDR3 runs from the conserved cysteine through the conserved F or W.

v_gene: TRBV5-1; j_gene: TRBJ1-5; CDR3aa: CASSITTGPNQPQHF
v_gene: TRBV28; j_gene: TRBJ1-4; CDR3aa: CASSISGQSGEKLFF
v_gene: TRBV5-5; j_gene: TRBJ1-4; CDR3aa: CASSLAPGQGFGGTEKLFF
v_gene: TRBV30; j_gene: TRBJ1-5; CDR3aa: CAWGWQGAQQPQHF
v_gene: TRBV27; j_gene: TRBJ1-1; CDR3aa: CASSSTDEAFF
v_gene: TRBV6-5; j_gene: TRBJ1-2; CDR3aa: CASWGEGTGGYTF
v_gene: TRBV11-2; j_gene: TRBJ1-2; CDR3aa: CASSLAGALYGYTF
v_gene: TRBV19; j_gene: TRBJ1-1; CDR3aa: CASSMMDSEAFF
v_gene: TRBV5-6; j_gene: TRBJ2-7; CDR3aa: CASSWTGGTGEQYF
v_gene: TRBV15; j_gene: TRBJ1-2; CDR3aa: CATSRELGRNYYGYTF
v_gene: TRBV6-2/TRBV6-3; j_gene: TRBJ1-5; CDR3aa: CASSRGASNQPQHF
v_gene: TRBV30; j_gene: TRBJ1-3; CDR3aa: CASGWDRGLGNTIYF
v_gene: TRBV7-6; j_gene: TRBJ2-7; CDR3aa: CASSPGTRREQYF
v_gene: TRBV19; j_gene: TRBJ2-1; CDR3aa: CASSSSGGAAYNEQFF
v_gene: TRBV6-5; j_gene: TRBJ2-7; CDR3aa: CASSYGQGAYEQYF
v_gene: TRBV7-3; j_gene: TRBJ2-7; CDR3aa: CASSSGTGADEQYF
v_gene: TRBV6-5; j_gene: TRBJ2-7; CDR3aa: CASSLFNEQYF
v_gene: TRBV5-6; j_gene: TRBJ1-5; CDR3aa: CASSLNRVPQPQHF
v_gene: TRBV28; j_gene: TRBJ1-4; CDR3aa: CASSYGGVPNEKLFF
v_gene: TRBV4-1; j_gene: TRBJ1-2; CDR3aa: CASSPTGQNYGYTF
v_gene: TRBV19; j_gene: TRBJ1-6; CDR3aa: CASSITGDNSPLHF
v_gene: TRBV6-2/TRBV6-3; j_gene: TRBJ2-4; CDR3aa: CASSFPDRGTKNIQYF
v_gene: TRBV5-6; j_gene: TRBJ2-5; CDR3aa: CASSFSRLAGYSQETQYF
v_gene: TRBV4-3; j_gene: TRBJ2-7; CDR3aa: CASSLRPGGYEQYF
v_gene: TRBV28; j_gene: TRBJ1-1; CDR3aa: CASSLRGHKKDEAFF
v_gene: TRBV7-8; j_gene: TRBJ2-1; CDR3aa: CASSRGTGFEQFF
v_gene: TRBV6-4; j_gene: TRBJ2-1; CDR3aa: CASSGLAGGEQFF
v_gene: TRBV3-1/TRBV3-2; j_gene: TRBJ2-5; CDR3aa: CASSQEVVNRQSETQYF
v_gene: TRBV10-3; j_gene: TRBJ2-7; CDR3aa: CAINGGAYEQYF
v_gene: TRBV5-1; j_gene: TRBJ2-5; CDR3aa: CASSPRTEETQYF
v_gene: TRBV7-9; j_gene: TRBJ1-2; CDR3aa: CASSLASGNYGYTF
v_gene: TRBV7-8; j_gene: TRBJ2-7; CDR3aa: CASSPAGGFSYEQYF
v_gene: TRBV5-5; j_gene: TRBJ2-7; CDR3aa: CASSLGRDRAISYEQYF
v_gene: TRBV5-6; j_gene: TRBJ1-2; CDR3aa: CASSFGQGNYGYTF
v_gene: TRBV2; j_gene: TRBJ1-1; CDR3aa: CARGQGREAFF
v_gene: TRBV28; j_gene: TRBJ2-1; CDR3aa: CASSSPGYSSYNEQFF
v_gene: TRBV11-3; j_gene: TRBJ1-6; CDR3aa: CASSLSSYNSPLHF
v_gene: TRBV2; j_gene: TRBJ1-2; CDR3aa: CASSKETGQTTF
v_gene: TRBV7-3; j_gene: TRBJ1-1; CDR3aa: CASSLPTGAFNTEAFF
v_gene: TRBV5-1; j_gene: TRBJ2-7; CDR3aa: CASSSGWYEQYF
v_gene: TRBV18; j_gene: TRBJ1-2; CDR3aa: CASSLQTAVNYGYTF
v_gene: TRBV12-3/TRBV12-4; j_gene: TRBJ1-1; CDR3aa: CASSTQMNTEAFF
v_gene: TRBV6-5; j_gene: TRBJ2-2; CDR3aa: CASTRLGAYTGELFF
v_gene: TRBV5-6; j_gene: TRBJ1-2; CDR3aa: CASSFDSANYGYTF
v_gene: TRBV19; j_gene: TRBJ1-5; CDR3aa: CASRGEKNNQPQHF
v_gene: TRBV2; j_gene: TRBJ2-7; CDR3aa: CASSGSGGYEQYF
v_gene: TRBV30; j_gene: TRBJ1-2; CDR3aa: CAFQTGYDGYTF
v_gene: TRBV6-6; j_gene: TRBJ2-1; CDR3aa: CASSINPSGNYNEQFF
v_gene: TRBV2; j_gene: TRBJ2-5; CDR3aa: CASSESPYQETQYF
v_gene: TRBV7-2; j_gene: TRBJ2-3; CDR3aa: CASSSGLGVDTQYF
v_gene: TRBV19; j_gene: TRBJ2-5; CDR3aa: CASSQRRLETQYF